The TCR beta chain under discussion was sequenced for a study of TIL therapy for anti-PD-1-resistant metastatic lung cancer. Points from the study as a whole: The cohort had more treatment-naive, never-smoker and oncogene-addicted patients than typical.

This CDR3 comprises 13 residues. The ends lost 6 bases at V and 6 bases at J; junction bases unmatched: 6. CDR1 MNHEY and CDR2 SVGAGI come from the germline V gene. This was the immunoSEQ v3 assay. Method: immunoSEQ multiplex PCR; TCRdb's copy keeps in-frame clones and lacks some. The data hold more than 45,000 clones, with about nine tenths observed a single time. On this clone: Its target is unknown.

Time point given: pre-treatment sample, taken before nivolumab and TIL therapy. The sequences come from blood, collected at baseline. The sequence derives from a person aged 25-79 years with non-small cell lung cancer. This rearrangement joins TRBV6-5 to TRBJ2-7; 9 positions match TRBD2. The CDR3 coding sequence is TGTGCCAGCAGGCTGGGACTAGCTGGCGAGCAGTACTTC. Translating it yields CASRLGLAGEQYF.